These 2 T cell receptor beta chains came from one sample sequenced in a study of cytotoxic CD8 clonotypes in ibrutinib-treated CLL. Measured with immunoSEQ multiplex PCR; TCRdb has only the in-frame clones, and not every one. The data contain about 200,000 clones, over 60% of them singletons. The starting material was PBMCs, obtained after 24 months of ibrutinib treatment. The receptor set was obtained from a human donor with chronic lymphocytic leukemia.

This clone turned up a few times. The rearrangement joins TRBV19 to TRBJ2-3; D call uncertain. V gave up 0 bases and J gave up 2 bases, with 9 bases separating them. CDR1 is LNHDA and CDR2 is SQIVND in the germline V gene (reference sequence). The CDR3 contains 15 residues. For the CDR3, the DNA is TGTGCCAGTAGTATAGAGGCCAGACACACAGATACGCAGTATTTT. Protein product: CASSIEARHTDTQYF.

The chain combines TRBV27 with TRBJ2-7; 7 bases match TRBD1. The CDR3 length is 15 residues. Per the germline V gene, CDR1 is MNHEY and CDR2 is SMNVEV (reference sequence). V lost 0 bases to trimming and J lost 3 bases; unmatched junction nucleotides: 5. CDR3 sequence reads: CASSLSPGGNYEQYF. The CDR3 DNA reads as TGTGCCAGCAGTTTATCGCCAGGGGGTAACTACGAGCAGTACTTC.